This T cell receptor beta chain derives from a study of identical twins. The V gene's germline CDR1 is SGHRS and CDR2 YFSETQ. CDR3 length: 14 residues. V lost 0 bases and J lost 8; bases outside the gene matches: 5. TCRdb re-derived calls from the 5' RACE reads in MiXCR, one entry per CDR3 protein. The repertoire holds a few hundred thousand distinct CDR3 sequences, with more than 9% as singletons. A further study also used this sample, focusing on yellow fever vaccine responses in identical twins.

This clonotype was sampled from a woman aged 18-30 years in good health. The sequenced material came from PBMCs. The V gene is TRBV5-1, the J gene TRBJ2-1, with 7 bases identical to TRBD1. The CDR3 reads CASSLVTGVDEQFF. CDR3 DNA sequence: TGCGCCAGCAGCTTGGTTACAGGGGTTGATGAGCAGTTCTTC.